The 10 T cell receptor beta chains given below trace back to one sample, sequenced in a study of blood T cell repertoires in COVID-19 (TCRdb year 2020). The method behind the library was the immunoSEQ multiplex PCR assay. TCRdb holds this immuneACCESS table with in-frame rearrangements only. Some clones are missing; in checked studies, unresolved V genes explain under half, and the rest has no known cause. This sample gives a few hundred thousand clones in total; approximately 88% of them show up just once. 4% of the sample belongs to the ten largest clones. The sequencing sample was made of peripheral blood. These receptors all come from a woman aged 50 to 60 with active or convalescent COVID-19.

The CDR3 sequence is CSVDNRQKAQYSNQPQHF. The CDR3 bases are TGCAGCGTTGACAACCGACAGAAAGCACAATATAGCAATCAGCCCCAGCATTTT. The gene calls are TRBV29-1 and TRBJ1-5; possible D gene TRBD1, 5 bases. Germline CDR1 reads SQVTM; CDR2 reads ANQGSEA. The CDR3 loop spans 18 amino acids. With 3 bases removed from V and 0 bases from J, the gap between germline ends came to 21 bases.

The chain carries TRBV5-1 and TRBJ2-2; the match to TRBD1 covers 7 bases. The CDR3 extends over 18 amino acids. With 4 bases clipped from V and 4 bases from J, the junction kept 16 bases outside the gene matches. Germline V gene sequence: CDR1 SGHRS, CDR2 YFSETQ. The CDR3 region is CASSTEPQGVLGTGELFF. The CDR3 DNA reads TGCGCCAGCAGCACGGAGCCTCAGGGGGTCTTGGGCACCGGGGAGCTGTTTTTT.

A single count supports this clone. The chain uses TRBV4-3 and TRBJ2-2, with D possibly matching TRBD1 (5 bases). The germline V gene encodes CDR1 LGHNA and CDR2 YSLEER. V dropped 0 bases and J dropped 0 bases, with 8 bases sitting between them. The length of the CDR3 is 16 residues. CDR3 DNA sequence: TGCGCCAGCAGCCAAGAAGGGGCCCCGAACACCGGGGAGCTGTTTTTT. It yields the protein CASSQEGAPNTGELFF.

The chain links TRBV7-2 to TRBJ1-5; D remains ambiguous. Deletions cut 5 bases from V and 0 bases from J, with 11 bases between. The CDR3 extends over 15 amino acids. From germline, CDR1 is SGHTA and CDR2 FQGNSA. Written as DNA, the CDR3 is TGTGCCAGCAGCCCGGTCCCGTATAGCAATCAGCCCCAGCATTTT. Translation gives CASSPVPYSNQPQHF.

As concerns this clone: The sample carries other DNA sequences with the same CDR3. The chain combines TRBV9 with TRBJ1-2, with D maybe TRBD1 (6 bases). The germline V gene encodes CDR1 SGDLS and CDR2 YYNGEE. This CDR3 contains 13 residues. Trimming took 2 bases from V and 2 from J, leaving 7 bases between them. Here the CDR3 reads CASSVDRNYGYTF. CDR3 nucleotide sequence: TGTGCCAGCAGCGTCGACAGGAACTATGGCTACACCTTC.

The chain carries TRBV4-3 and TRBJ1-1, with D perhaps matching TRBD1 (6 bases). The CDR3 runs to 18 residues. V gave up 1 base and J gave up 1 base, with 19 bases separating them. CDR1 is LGHNA, CDR2 YSLEER, per germline. The chain's CDR3 is CASSQGGQFTRGNTEAFF. In DNA, the CDR3 is TGCGCCAGCAGCCAAGGAGGACAGTTTACTAGGGGGAACACTGAAGCTTTCTTT.

The V call is TRBV19, the J call TRBJ2-3; D may be TRBD2 (7 bases). The CDR3 is 16 residues long. Looked up from germline, CDR1 is LNHDA and CDR2 is SQIVND (reference sequence). Trimming took 1 base from V and 2 from J, leaving 13 bases between them. The CDR3 here is CASSIARGTPTDTQYF. CDR3 bases: TGTGCCAGTAGTATAGCGCGGGGGACACCCACAGATACGCAGTATTTT.

J is TRBJ2-7 and V is TRBV19, with D perhaps TRBD1 (6 bases). CDR3 length: 16 amino acids. The germline gives CDR1 LNHDA, CDR2 SQIVND (reference sequence). Trimming left V 6 bases short and J 5 bases short, with 23 bases between. This chain's CDR3 is CASSREMDRRTHEQYF. The CDR3 region has the DNA TGTGCCAGTAGCCGCGAAATGGACAGAAGGACCCACGAGCAGTACTTC.

The chain employs TRBV29-1 and TRBJ1-1; a weak D match, TRBD1 (6 bases). Germline V gives CDR1 SQVTM, CDR2 ANQGSEA. The CDR3 extends over 13 amino acids. Between the trimmed V and J ends, which lost 7 bases and 4 bases, there was a span of 16 bases. This CDR3 reads CSGITGKRTEAFF. DNA of the CDR3: TGCAGCGGGATAACAGGGAAGCGCACTGAAGCTTTCTTT.

The chain joins TRBV10-3 to TRBJ1-4; weak D call: TRBD1 (6 bases). V shed 1 base and J shed 4 bases, with 10 bases lying between them. CDR3 size: 15 residues. Germline lookup yields CDR1 ENHRY and CDR2 SYGVKD. The CDR3 nucleotides read TGTGCCATCAGTGAGTACGGCAGGGGTAATGAAAAACTGTTTTTT. The encoded protein is CAISEYGRGNEKLFF.